This T cell receptor (beta chain) was recovered during a study of shared clonotypes between healthy human individuals. Study as a whole: Donors, aged 18 to 49, were a couple of women and three men.

In the naive CD8 group, cells lacked CD45RO and were positively selected for CCR7, so terminally differentiated effector memory CD45RA+ cells were left out. CDR3 length equals 13 residues. Germline-derived CDR1 and CDR2 are LNHDA and SQIVND (reference sequence). V lost 5 bases and J lost 4, with 12 bases in between. For every subset, genomic DNA was evenly distributed across several immunoSEQ plates. Libraries were prepared by immunoSEQ multiplex PCR; TCRdb keeps only in-frame clonotypes and omits some of them. The table lists over 2,000,000 clones, over 85% of them singletons. The V gene is TRBV19, the J gene TRBJ2-7; tentatively, D is TRBD1 (6 bases). This receptor was obtained from a man aged 18-30 years in good health. Some clones in this sample may be carry-over from other donors' samples. The sequencing sample was made of naive CD8+ T cells from PBMCs. The CDR3 DNA is TGTGCCAGTAGTTTTACACAGGGATACGAGCAGTACTTC. This translates into CASSFTQGYEQYF.